These 17 T cell receptor beta chains came from one sample sequenced in a study of T cells in women clearing cervical HPV infection. The data were produced by immunoSEQ multiplex PCR, yet TCRdb's version contains in-frame clones alone and is incomplete. This listing includes some 40,000 clones. The sample comprised blood buffy coat. The receptors originated from a woman aged 18 to 75 with a cervical HPV16 infection that either progressed to CIN3+ or cleared (not recorded which).

Note on this clone: The read finishes 3 residues shy of the CDR3 end, and the germline J gene is used to complete it. The chain is built from TRBV30 and TRBJ2-7; 8 bases map to TRBD2. The CDR3 consists of 12 residues. Per germline, CDR1 GTSNPN and CDR2 SVGIG (reference sequence). J gave up 4 bases and V 8 bases, and 7 bases lay outside the gene matches. The CDR3 region is CALAGGTYEQYF. CDR3 bases read: TGTGCCCTCGCGGGGGGTACTTACGAG.

About this clone: With the read ending 3 residues before the CDR3 end, the germline J gene is used to fill in that end. The chain is built from TRBV18 and TRBJ1-4; D gene uncertain. V lost 6 bases, J lost 7 bases, and 12 bases lay in between. The CDR3 loop spans 13 amino acids. CDR1 and CDR2 from the germline V gene are KGHSH and LQKENI. CDR3 DNA (partial): TGTGCCAGCTCCCTAACGCTGGTTGAAAAA. Its translation: CASSLTLVEK. The entire CDR3 sequence reads CASSLTLVEKLFF.

As regards this clone: The junction shows a germline mismatch at one end, possibly a read error. The covered CDR3 bases are TGTGCCAGTAGAATAGGACAGGGGTGGAACACTGAA. This translates into CASRIGQGWNTE. The entire CDR3 protein reads CASRIGQGWNTEAFF. The chain couples TRBV19 to TRBJ1-1, with 9 bases matching TRBD1. The read terminates 3 residues ahead of where the CDR3 ends, so the germline J gene completes it. This CDR3 comprises 15 residues. Germline assignment: CDR1 LNHDA and CDR2 SQIVND (reference sequence).

About this clone: The observed sequence ends 3 residues before the CDR3 terminus, with the missing tail filled in from the germline J gene. V usage is TRBV5-5 and J usage is TRBJ2-7; D remains ambiguous. The germline V and J ends were trimmed by 3 bases and 2 bases, with 3 bases remaining between them. CDR1 is SGHKS, CDR2 YYEKEE, per germline (reference sequence). CDR3 length: 11 residues. CDR3 bases read: TGTGCCAGCAGCTCAGCCTACGAG. Residues: CASSSAYE. The full CDR3 protein is CASSSAYEQYF.

On this clone: The read is 3 residues too short to cover the CDR3 end, so that end is filled in from the germline J gene. V usage is TRBV20-1 and J usage is TRBJ2-3; no reliable D call. The CDR3 totals 13 residues. Germline values: CDR1 DFQATT, CDR2 SNEGSKA (reference sequence). V shed 0 bases and J shed 5 bases, with 9 bases lying between them. This chain's CDR3 is CSARDHKGDTQYF. The sequenced part of the CDR3 DNA is TGCAGTGCTAGAGATCATAAGGGAGATACG.

Comment on this clone: The read ends 3 residues before the CDR3 terminus; that terminus is restored from the germline J gene. V is TRBV15 and J is TRBJ2-5, with D perhaps TRBD2 (6 bases). Germline values: CDR1 LNHNV, CDR2 YYDKDF (reference sequence). With 4 bases removed from V and 5 bases from J, the gap between germline ends came to 14 bases. CDR3 size: 14 residues. The CDR3 protein is CATSNRGGMETQYF. CDR3 bases read: TGTGCCACCAGCAACCGTGGGGGGATGGAGACC.

Points on this clone: The read terminates 3 residues ahead of where the CDR3 ends, so the germline J gene completes it. The rearrangement uses TRBV5-1 and TRBJ1-4; D uncertain. V lost 0 bases, J lost 6 bases, and 9 bases lay in between. Looked up from germline, CDR1 is SGHRS and CDR2 is YFSETQ. This CDR3 contains 14 residues. The CDR3 bases that were read are TGCGCCAGCAGCTTGGGCAGCGGACATGAAAAA. Translated: CASSLGSGHEK. In full, the CDR3 reads CASSLGSGHEKLFF.

In regard to this clone: At one end, the junction sequence differs from germline, possibly due to a read error. The CDR3 end lies 3 residues beyond the end of the read and is filled in from the germline J gene. The chain recombines TRBV20-1 with TRBJ2-2; D may correspond to TRBD1 or TRBD2 (6 bases each). This CDR3 contains 12 residues. CDR1 is DFQATT, CDR2 SNEGSKA, per germline (reference sequence). The CDR3 sequence is CSAGDRREKLFF. The sequenced CDR3 bases are TGCAGTGCTGGAGACAGGCGGGAAAAG.

Turning to this clone: The CDR3 is cut off 3 residues early in the read; its end comes from the germline J gene. This sequence joins TRBV10-3 and TRBJ2-7, with TRBD2 matching over 15 bases. J lost 3 bases, V lost 5 bases, and 5 bases had no gene match. Germline-derived CDR1 and CDR2 are ENHRY and SYGVKD. The CDR3 length is 16 residues. The sequenced CDR3 bases are TGTGCCATCAGTCCCGGGACTAGCGGGAGGAACTACGAG. It specifies CAISPGTSGRNYE. The CDR3 reads in full as CAISPGTSGRNYEQYF.

For this clone: With the read ending 3 residues before the CDR3 end, the germline J gene is used to fill in that end. The V gene is TRBV13, the J gene TRBJ2-3; TRBD2 agrees at 7 bases. Trimming took 5 bases from V and 0 from J; bases not matched to a gene: 5. The CDR3 has 15 residues. CDR1 is PRHDT and CDR2 is FYEKMQ in the germline V gene (reference sequence). CDR3 in amino acids: CASSMGGKSTDTQYF. CDR3 DNA, as far as it was read: TGTGCCAGCAGCATGGGGGGGAAGAGCACAGATACG.

Note on this clone: The read terminates 3 residues before the CDR3 end, so the remaining end is supplied by the germline J gene. V is TRBV20-1 and J is TRBJ1-2; 7 nucleotides line up with TRBD1. This CDR3 has 12 residues. Germline V gene sequence: CDR1 DFQATT, CDR2 SNEGSKA (reference sequence). This chain's CDR3 is CSARRQGPGYTF. The CDR3 DNA, read in part, is TGCAGTGCGAGAAGACAGGGTCCCGGC.

Regarding this clone: The CDR3 goes on 3 residues after the read ends, and that part is filled in from the germline J gene. The gene calls are TRBV20-1 and TRBJ2-3; D is undetermined. The germline V and J ends were trimmed by 4 bases and 4 bases, with 6 bases remaining between them. CDR1 is DFQATT and CDR2 is SNEGSKA in the germline V gene (reference sequence). The CDR3 sequence is 11 residues long. The DNA read from the CDR3 is TGCAGTGCTATGGGCGCAGATACG. It encodes CSAMGADT. The whole CDR3 protein is CSAMGADTQYF.

Comment on this clone: The read finishes 3 residues shy of the CDR3 end, and the germline J gene is used to complete it. The chain recombines TRBV5-1 with TRBJ1-6; unclear D gene. Looked up from germline, CDR1 is SGHRS and CDR2 is YFSETQ. CDR3 size: 14 residues. Trimming stripped 0 bases from V and 6 bases from J, with 7 bases between. The CDR3 bases that were read are TGCGCCAGCAGCTTGGAATCTCTTAATTCACCC. Protein: CASSLESLNSP. The whole CDR3 is CASSLESLNSPLHF. The complete variable domain, with remaining parts taken from reference TRBV5-1 and TRBJ1-6, reads KAGVTQTPRYLIKTRGQQVTLSCSPISGHRSVSWYQQTPGQGLQFLFEYFSETQRNKGNFPGRFSGRQFSNSRSEMNVSTLELGDSALYLCASSLESLNSPLHFGNGTRLTVT.

As for this clone: The CDR3 end is not reached by the read, which stops 3 residues before it; the germline J gene fills it in. V usage is TRBV6-1 and J usage is TRBJ2-3; 12 positions agree with TRBD2. Germline-derived CDR1 and CDR2 are MNHNS and SASEGT. The CDR3 has 18 residues. CDR3 DNA (partial): TGTGCCAGCAGTGAATTAAGTCTAGCGGGGGGGCCGGGAGAGACG. It codes for CASSELSLAGGPGET. The full CDR3 protein is CASSELSLAGGPGETQYF.

Incomplete CDR3 DNA: TGCAGTGCTAGAAGAGGGGAGGCTGGAAACACC. Protein sequence: CSARRGEAGNT. The entire CDR3 is CSARRGEAGNTIYF. This rearrangement joins TRBV20-1 to TRBJ1-3; D possibly corresponds to TRBD1 (5 bases). Read data end 3 residues before the CDR3 end; the end is taken from the germline J gene. Germline CDR1 is DFQATT and CDR2 is SNEGSKA (reference sequence). The CDR3 consists of 14 residues. V was cut by 2 bases and J by 2 bases, with 10 bases left in between.

Concerning this clone: The read ends 3 residues before the CDR3 terminus; that terminus is restored from the germline J gene. This chain joins TRBV5-1 and TRBJ2-3; D call uncertain. V was shortened by 0 bases and J by 1 base, with 6 bases between the two germline ends. The CDR3 runs 14 residues. Germline-derived CDR1 and CDR2 are SGHRS and YFSETQ. The CDR3 sequence: CASSLDGGTDTQYF. The covered CDR3 bases are TGCGCCAGCAGCTTGGACGGTGGCACAGATACG.

Points on this clone: The read ends 3 residues early relative to the CDR3; the germline J gene fills the gap. This chain uses TRBV20-1 with TRBJ1-1, with a weak D call TRBD1 (6 bases). CDR3 size: 14 residues. Trimming pared 3 bases from V and 3 bases from J, leaving 14 bases between. From germline, CDR1 is DFQATT and CDR2 SNEGSKA (reference sequence). Partial CDR3 DNA: TGCAGTGCTAGCCCTGGGACATCGCACACTGAA. Translating it yields CSASPGTSHTE. The entire CDR3 is CSASPGTSHTEAFF.